A selection of T cell receptor beta chains follows, all from one sample in a study of Ad26.COV2.S vaccination and SARS-CoV-2 variants. Generated by immunoSEQ multiplex PCR, the TCRdb table keeps only in-frame clones and is missing some. The sample yields 380,000 or so clones, 83% seen once. Sequencing was performed on peripheral blood, taken in a trial of Ad26.COV2.S vaccine versus placebo. The receptors stem from a person between 18 and 65 years old who received the Ad26.COV2.S COVID-19 vaccine or a placebo. Both conserved end residues are trimmed from each CDR3. Fields, in order: D gene, V gene, clone size, J gene, CDR3 protein. The D gene is left open where the match is weak. For some rows the clone size is stated as once, few or many, or as a class when expanded; others skip it.

.	TRBV2	.	TRBJ1-1	ATAEGGNTEAF
TRBD1	TRBV7-9	few	TRBJ1-5	ASSLQGANQPQH
TRBD2	TRBV5-4	.	TRBJ2-7	ASSILAGNYEQY
.	TRBV7-9	.	TRBJ1-1	ASSPPGHDTEAF
.	TRBV7-3	.	TRBJ1-5	ASSPNNQPQH
.	TRBV2	.	TRBJ2-5	ASRGPMEETQY
.	TRBV18	.	TRBJ1-2	ASSPGQSANYGYT
.	TRBV6-5	.	TRBJ1-2	ASTHRGYGYT
TRBD1	TRBV28	once	TRBJ2-7	ASSFRPSGQHYEQY
TRBD2	TRBV11-2	.	TRBJ2-3	ASSLNPSGGSTDTQY
.	TRBV20-1	.	TRBJ2-1	SASSGYNEQF
TRBD2	TRBV11-2	.	TRBJ2-5	ASSLEGVWLAGGKGETQY
.	TRBV5-1	.	TRBJ1-2	ASSRRRVGYT
.	TRBV5-1	.	TRBJ2-7	ASGESSYEQY
TRBD1	TRBV3-1/TRBV3-2	.	TRBJ1-1	ASSRTRQGASEAF
.	TRBV6-6	.	TRBJ2-7	ASSYSGGPYEQY
.	TRBV30	.	TRBJ1-4	AWSVGATFTTNEKLF
.	TRBV2	.	TRBJ1-1	ASRGPRGGTEAF
.	TRBV19	.	TRBJ2-2	ASSLTRGTGELF
.	TRBV4-2	once	TRBJ1-5	ASSQGANSNQPQH
TRBD1	TRBV11-2	once	TRBJ1-2	ASSPRTGNYGYT
TRBD1	TRBV6-5	.	TRBJ2-7	ATRQGIHEQY
.	TRBV21-1	.	TRBJ1-5	ASSPSRQQPQH
.	TRBV19	.	TRBJ1-5	ATRDAPVYSNQPQH
.	TRBV18	once	TRBJ1-2	ASSPGPGRRGYGYT
.	TRBV19	once	TRBJ2-7	ASSIMGTSSYEQY
.	TRBV3-1/TRBV3-2	few	TRBJ2-1	ASSGYNEQF
TRBD2	TRBV29-1	many	TRBJ2-3	SVTGTSGRVTDTQY
TRBD2	TRBV6-1	.	TRBJ2-5	ASSERLAALWETQY
TRBD2	TRBV4-2	once	TRBJ2-7	ASSRGTSGYDEQY
TRBD1	TRBV2	few	TRBJ1-5	ASSERDRGWNQPQH
TRBD2	TRBV7-2	.	TRBJ2-1	ASSFPGGGIKYNEQF
.	TRBV11-3	.	TRBJ2-1	ASSLGGSYNEQF
.	TRBV5-1	.	TRBJ1-1	ASSLQGLGTEAF
TRBD1	TRBV7-8	once	TRBJ1-2	ASSLGDSLYGYT
TRBD1	TRBV6-4	.	TRBJ1-3	ASSGRGTAKTANTIY
TRBD2	TRBV4-1	.	TRBJ2-7	ASSQVAGARSYEQY
TRBD2	TRBV14	.	TRBJ2-3	ASSQKTSGGTQY
TRBD1	TRBV7-8	.	TRBJ2-3	ASSFTGAGGLDTQY
.	TRBV12-3/TRBV12-4	.	TRBJ2-7	ASGGREQY
.	TRBV7-9	many	TRBJ2-5	ASSSADRGETQY
.	TRBV19	.	TRBJ1-1	ASSIDGEAEAF
.	TRBV19	once	TRBJ2-3	ASSLPRGTRTDTQY
.	TRBV6-1	.	TRBJ1-6	ASSETQSHSPLH
.	TRBV27	.	TRBJ1-5	ASSLLTGQPQH
.	TRBV7-8	.	TRBJ2-2	ASSPERGRTGELF
.	TRBV15	.	TRBJ1-2	ATSRDEGHYGYT
.	TRBV5-4	.	TRBJ2-1	ASSHVGPGDNEQF
TRBD1	TRBV11-2	.	TRBJ2-7	ASSSTGGADEQY
.	TRBV20-1	.	TRBJ2-7	SARSSVEQY
.	TRBV6-5	.	TRBJ2-7	ASLFTGYEQY
.	TRBV19	.	TRBJ1-4	ASKQEPATNEKLF
.	TRBV2	few	TRBJ1-2	ASKGSLPGYT
TRBD1	TRBV19	.	TRBJ1-3	ASRTRDRGVPTSSGNTIY
.	TRBV7-9	.	TRBJ2-1	ASSLIGRHSSDEQF
.	TRBV12-3/TRBV12-4	few	TRBJ1-5	ASSNGNQPQH
.	TRBV4-2	.	TRBJ2-5	ASSLRQRTGSQY
.	TRBV24-1	.	TRBJ1-2	ATGDQLYGYT